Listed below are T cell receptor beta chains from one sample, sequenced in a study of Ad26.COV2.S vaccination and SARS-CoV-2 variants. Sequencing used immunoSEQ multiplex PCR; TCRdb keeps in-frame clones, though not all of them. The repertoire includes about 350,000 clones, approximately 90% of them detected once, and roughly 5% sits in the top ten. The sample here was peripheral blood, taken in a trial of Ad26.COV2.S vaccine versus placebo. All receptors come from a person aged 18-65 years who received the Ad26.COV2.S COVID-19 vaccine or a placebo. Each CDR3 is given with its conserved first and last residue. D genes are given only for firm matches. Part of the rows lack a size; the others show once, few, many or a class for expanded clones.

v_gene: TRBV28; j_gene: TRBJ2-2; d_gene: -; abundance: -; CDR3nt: TGTGCCAGCAGTTTTCGGGACGGCGCGAACACCGGGGAGCTGTTTTTT; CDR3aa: CASSFRDGANTGELFF
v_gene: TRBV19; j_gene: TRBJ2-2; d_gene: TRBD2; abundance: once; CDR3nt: TGTGCCACGCGGGAGAGGGGCACCGGGGAGCTGTTTTTT; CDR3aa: CATRERGTGELFF
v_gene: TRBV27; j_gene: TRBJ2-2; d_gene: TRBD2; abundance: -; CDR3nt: TGTGCCAGCAGTTTAGCTAGCGGGAGTGTTACCGGGGAGCTGTTTTTT; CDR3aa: CASSLASGSVTGELFF
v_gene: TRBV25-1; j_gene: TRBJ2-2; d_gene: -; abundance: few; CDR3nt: TGTGCCAGCAGTGCCCCCCGGGCCGGGGAGCTGTTTTTT; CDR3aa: CASSAPRAGELFF
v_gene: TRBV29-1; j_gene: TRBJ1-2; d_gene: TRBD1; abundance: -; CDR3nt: TGCAGCGTTGAAGAATTTGGGACAGCCTATGGCTACACCTTC; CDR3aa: CSVEEFGTAYGYTF
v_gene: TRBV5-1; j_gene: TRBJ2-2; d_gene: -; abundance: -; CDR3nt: TGCGCCAGCAGGCGGGGCACCGGGGAGCTGTTTTTT; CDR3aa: CASRRGTGELFF
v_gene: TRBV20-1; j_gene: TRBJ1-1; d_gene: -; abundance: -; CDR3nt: TGCAGTGCTAGCCCGGGGGTTGAAGCTTTCTTT; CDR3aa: CSASPGVEAFF
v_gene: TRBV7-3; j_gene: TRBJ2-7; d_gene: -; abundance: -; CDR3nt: TGTGCCAGCAGCTTATCGGGTGGGGCAGGAGAGCAGTACTTC; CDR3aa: CASSLSGGAGEQYF
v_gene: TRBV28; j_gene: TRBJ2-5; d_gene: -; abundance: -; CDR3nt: TGTGCCAGCAGTTTGAGGACCGGAGAGACCCAGTACTTC; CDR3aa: CASSLRTGETQYF
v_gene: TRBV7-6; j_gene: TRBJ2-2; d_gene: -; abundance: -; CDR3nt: TGTGCCAGCAGCTTACAAAGGGCGAACACCGGGGAGCTGTTTTTT; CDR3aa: CASSLQRANTGELFF
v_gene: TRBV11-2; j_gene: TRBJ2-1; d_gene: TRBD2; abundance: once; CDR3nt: TGTGCCAGCAGCAGAGAGCGGGAGGGCAATGAGCAGTTCTTC; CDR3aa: CASSREREGNEQFF
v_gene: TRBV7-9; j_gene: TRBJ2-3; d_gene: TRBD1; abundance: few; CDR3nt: TGTGCCAGCAGCTCTGGGACAGGGGCAGATACGCAGTATTTT; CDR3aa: CASSSGTGADTQYF
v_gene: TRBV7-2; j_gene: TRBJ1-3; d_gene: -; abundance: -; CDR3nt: TGTGCCAGCAGCCCAGGACATTTCTCTGGAAACACCATATATTTT; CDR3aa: CASSPGHFSGNTIYF
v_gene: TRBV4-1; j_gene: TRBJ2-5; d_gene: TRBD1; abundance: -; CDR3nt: TGCGCCAGCAGCCAAGATCGGGAACAGGGGGCTGAGGAGACCCAGTACTTC; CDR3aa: CASSQDREQGAEETQYF
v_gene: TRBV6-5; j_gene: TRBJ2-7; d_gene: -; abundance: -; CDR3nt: TGTGCCAGCAGTTATGGAGGGACGGACTACAACTTC; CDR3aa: CASSYGGTDYNF
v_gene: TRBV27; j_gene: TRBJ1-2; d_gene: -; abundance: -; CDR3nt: TGTGCCAGCAGTTTATTCTCCTTCCGGGGGGAACAAGGCGGCTACACCTTC; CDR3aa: CASSLFSFRGEQGGYTF
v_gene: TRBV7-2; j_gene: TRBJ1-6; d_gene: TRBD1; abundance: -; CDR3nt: TGTGCCAGCAACCGGGACAGAAATTCACCCCTCCACTTT; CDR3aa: CASNRDRNSPLHF
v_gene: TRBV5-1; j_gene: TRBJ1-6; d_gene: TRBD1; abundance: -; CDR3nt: TGCGCCAGCAGAGAATTGACAGGGTTTGATTCACCCCTCCACTTT; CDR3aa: CASRELTGFDSPLHF
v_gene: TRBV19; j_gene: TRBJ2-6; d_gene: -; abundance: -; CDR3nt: TGTGCCAGTAGCCCTAGGGTTTCTGGGGCCAACGTCCTGACTTTC; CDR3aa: CASSPRVSGANVLTF
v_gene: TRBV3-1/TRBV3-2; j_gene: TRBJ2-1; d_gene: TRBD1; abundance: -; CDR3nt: TGTGCCAGCAGCCAAGATTCCACAGGGGGTAATGAGCAGTTCTTC; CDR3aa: CASSQDSTGGNEQFF
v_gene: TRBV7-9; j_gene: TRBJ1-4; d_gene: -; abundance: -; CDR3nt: TGTGCCAGCAGCTTAGTTGCCCAGGCTGCAACTAATGAAAAACTGTTTTTT; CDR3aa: CASSLVAQAATNEKLFF
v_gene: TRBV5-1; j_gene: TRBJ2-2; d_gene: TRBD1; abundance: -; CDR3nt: TGCGCCAGCAGCGACTGGACAGGGAGCACCGGGGAGCTGTTTTTT; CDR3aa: CASSDWTGSTGELFF
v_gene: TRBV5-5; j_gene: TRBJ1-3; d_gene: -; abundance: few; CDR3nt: TGTGCCAGCAGCCCCGCCGGCGGGCGGTCTGGAAACACCATATATTTT; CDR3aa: CASSPAGGRSGNTIYF
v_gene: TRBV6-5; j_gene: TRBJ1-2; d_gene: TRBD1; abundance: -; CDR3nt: TGTGCCAGCAGCCTTGTTCGGGACAGCCAATATGGCTACACCTTC; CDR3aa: CASSLVRDSQYGYTF
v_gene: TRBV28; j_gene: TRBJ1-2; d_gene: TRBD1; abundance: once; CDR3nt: TGTGCCAGCAGTTTTGTGGGACAGGGGTATGATGGCTACACCTTC; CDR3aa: CASSFVGQGYDGYTF
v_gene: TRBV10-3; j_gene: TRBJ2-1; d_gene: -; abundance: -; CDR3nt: TGTGCCATCAGTGAGACGGCCCAGAATGAGCAGTTCTTC; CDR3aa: CAISETAQNEQFF
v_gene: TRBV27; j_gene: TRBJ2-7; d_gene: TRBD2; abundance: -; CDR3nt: TGTGCCAGCAGTCTCTCCCGGGAGGGCCGGAACGAGCAGTACTTC; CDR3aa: CASSLSREGRNEQYF
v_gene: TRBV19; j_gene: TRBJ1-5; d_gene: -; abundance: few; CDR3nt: TGTGCCAGTAGTACGTCAGGAGACAATCAGCCCCAGCATTTT; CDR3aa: CASSTSGDNQPQHF
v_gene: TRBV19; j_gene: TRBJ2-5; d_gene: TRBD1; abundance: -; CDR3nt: TGTGCCAGTAGTAATCACCAGGGGGTAGAGACCCAGTACTTC; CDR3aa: CASSNHQGVETQYF
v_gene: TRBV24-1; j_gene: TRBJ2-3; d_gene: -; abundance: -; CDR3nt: TGTGCCACCAGTGATCCTGATACGCAGTATTTT; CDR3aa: CATSDPDTQYF
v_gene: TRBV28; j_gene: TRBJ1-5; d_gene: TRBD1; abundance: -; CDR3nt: TGTGCCAGCCGGGACAGAAATCAGCCCCAGCATTTT; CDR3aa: CASRDRNQPQHF
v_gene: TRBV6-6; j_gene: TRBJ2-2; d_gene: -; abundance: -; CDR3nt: TGTGCCAGCAGCTCAGACAGACACCGGAGGCTGTTTTTT; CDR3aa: CASSSDRHRRLFF
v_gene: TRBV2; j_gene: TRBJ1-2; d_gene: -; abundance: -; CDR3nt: TGTGCCAGCAGCGCTAACTATGGCTACACCTTC; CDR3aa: CASSANYGYTF
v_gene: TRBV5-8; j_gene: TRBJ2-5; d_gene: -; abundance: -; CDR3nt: TGTGCCAGCAGCTCGGGCCTTAACCAGGAAGAGACCCAGTACTTC; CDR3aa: CASSSGLNQEETQYF
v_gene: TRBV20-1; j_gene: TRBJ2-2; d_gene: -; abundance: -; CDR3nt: TGCAGTGCTAGTCCCAGGGACACCGGGGAGCTGTTTTTT; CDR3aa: CSASPRDTGELFF
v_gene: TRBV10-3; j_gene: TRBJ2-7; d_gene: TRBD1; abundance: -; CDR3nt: TGTGCCATCAGTGATTCGGCCCCCGACAGGGGACCCTACGAGCAGTACTTC; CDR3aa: CAISDSAPDRGPYEQYF
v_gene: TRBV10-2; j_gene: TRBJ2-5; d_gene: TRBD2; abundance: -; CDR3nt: TGCGCCAGCAGTGTAAGCGGGAGAGGGGAGACCCAGTACTTC; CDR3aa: CASSVSGRGETQYF
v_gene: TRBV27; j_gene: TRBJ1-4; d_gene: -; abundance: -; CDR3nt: TGTGCCAGCCGAAGGTGGGCCAGGGGTGGGGATGAAAAACTGTTTTTT; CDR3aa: CASRRWARGGDEKLFF
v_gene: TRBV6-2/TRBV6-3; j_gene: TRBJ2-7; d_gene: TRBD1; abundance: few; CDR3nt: TGTGCCAGCAGTAGACCTCAGGGGGCTAATACCTACGAGCAGTACTTC; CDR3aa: CASSRPQGANTYEQYF
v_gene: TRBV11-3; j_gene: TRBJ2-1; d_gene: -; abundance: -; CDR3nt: TGTGCCAGCAGCTTAGGACTACTGAACAATGAGCAGTTCTTC; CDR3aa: CASSLGLLNNEQFF
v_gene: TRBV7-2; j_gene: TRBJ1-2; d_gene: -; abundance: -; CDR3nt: TGTGCCAGCAGCTTAAATCAGGGCGTGGGATCTATTGGGAACACCTTC; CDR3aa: CASSLNQGVGSIGNTF
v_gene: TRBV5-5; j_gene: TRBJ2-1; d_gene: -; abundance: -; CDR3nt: TGTGCCAGCAGCTTGAGACCGACAGGTTTTGATGAGCAGTTCTTC; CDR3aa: CASSLRPTGFDEQFF
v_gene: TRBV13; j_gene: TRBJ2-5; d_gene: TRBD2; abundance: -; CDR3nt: TGTGCCAGCAGCTTAGGGGGACTAGCGGGATTAACGATTCAAGAGACCCAGTACTTC; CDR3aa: CASSLGGLAGLTIQETQYF